This TCR beta chain stems from a study of T cells in Graves' hyperthyroidism and ophthalmopathy. Study conclusions and caveats: Blood also carried most thyroid clonotypes expanded above 0.001. Progression to ophthalmopathy was predicted a median of roughly 6.8 months early.

This clonotype was counted ten times or more. The target antigen is unknown. Those patients with uncontrolled infection, other autoimmune disease, pregnancy or lactation were excluded. Amplified TCR beta CDR3 regions derived from RNA transcripts. Primed by the HTBI set, a first-round RT-PCR was run on the TCR CDR3. TCRdb reprocessed the multiplex PCR reads with MiXCR, giving one entry per CDR3 protein. The repertoire holds 300,000 to 450,000 distinct CDR3 sequences, with more than 14% as singletons. V lost 1 base and J 5 bases, leaving 12 bases between the germline ends. In germline, CDR1 is SGHAT, CDR2 FQDESV (reference sequence). CDR3 length: 14 amino acids.

The receptor was derived from a woman in her 30s with Graves' ophthalmopathy. This chain uses TRBV11-1 with TRBJ2-7, with D possibly TRBD1 on 5 matching bases. The sample taken for sequencing was blood. CDR3 sequence: CASSLEVRVHEQYF. CDR3 DNA: TGTGCCAGCAGCTTAGAAGTCAGGGTTCACGAGCAGTACTTC.